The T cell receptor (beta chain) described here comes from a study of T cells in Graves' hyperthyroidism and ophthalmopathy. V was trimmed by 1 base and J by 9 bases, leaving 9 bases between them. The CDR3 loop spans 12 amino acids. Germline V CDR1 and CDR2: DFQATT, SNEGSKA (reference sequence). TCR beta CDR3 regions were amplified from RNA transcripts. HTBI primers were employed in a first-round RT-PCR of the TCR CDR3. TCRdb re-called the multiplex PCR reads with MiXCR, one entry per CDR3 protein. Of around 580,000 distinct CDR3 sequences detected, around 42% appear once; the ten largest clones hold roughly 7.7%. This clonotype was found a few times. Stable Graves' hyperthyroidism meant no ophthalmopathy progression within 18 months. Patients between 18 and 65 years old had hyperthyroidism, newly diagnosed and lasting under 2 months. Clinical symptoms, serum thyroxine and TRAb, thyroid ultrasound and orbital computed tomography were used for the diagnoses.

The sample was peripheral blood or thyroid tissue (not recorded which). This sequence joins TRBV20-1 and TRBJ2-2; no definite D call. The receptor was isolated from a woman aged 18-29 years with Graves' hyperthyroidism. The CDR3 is CSARATHWELFF. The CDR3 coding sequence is TGCAGTGCTAGAGCCACGCATTGGGAGCTGTTTTTT.